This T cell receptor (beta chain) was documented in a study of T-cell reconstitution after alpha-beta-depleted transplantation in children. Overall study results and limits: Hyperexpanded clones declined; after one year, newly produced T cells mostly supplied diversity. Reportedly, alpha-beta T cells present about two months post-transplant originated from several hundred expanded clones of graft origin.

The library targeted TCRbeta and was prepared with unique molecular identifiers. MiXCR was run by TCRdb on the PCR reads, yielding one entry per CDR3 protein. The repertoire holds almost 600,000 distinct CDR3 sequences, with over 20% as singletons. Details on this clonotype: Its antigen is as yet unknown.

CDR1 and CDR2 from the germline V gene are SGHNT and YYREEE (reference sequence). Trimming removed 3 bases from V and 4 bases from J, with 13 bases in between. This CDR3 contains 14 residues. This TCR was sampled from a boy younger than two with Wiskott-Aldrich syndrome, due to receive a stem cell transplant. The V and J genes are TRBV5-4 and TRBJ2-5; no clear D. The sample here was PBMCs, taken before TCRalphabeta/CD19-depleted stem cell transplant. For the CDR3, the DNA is TGTGCCAGCAGCTCACCGGACCGTGGAGAGACCCAGTACTTC. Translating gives CASSSPDRGETQYF.